A single sample is the source of the 20 T cell receptor beta chains below, sequenced in a study of blood T cell repertoires in COVID-19. Sequencing was performed with immunoSEQ multiplex PCR; in TCRdb, only in-frame clones are kept and a portion is missing. The repertoire includes 200,000 to 300,000 clones, about 80% of them detected once, and roughly 10% sits in the top ten. Input material: peripheral blood. These receptors were collected from a woman older than 75 with acute or convalescent COVID-19.

The chain carries TRBV24-1 and TRBJ2-1; D is undetermined. Germline CDR1 KGHDR, CDR2 SFDVKD. This CDR3 region has 11 residues. Trimming removed 5 bases at V and 6 bases at J, with 4 bases between. The CDR3 region is CATSAGNEQFF. CDR3 DNA: TGTGCCACCAGTGCGGGCAATGAGCAGTTCTTC.

With regard to this clone: The sample has other DNA sequences that encode this CDR3 too. The rearrangement uses TRBV28 and TRBJ1-1, with D perhaps matching TRBD1 (6 bases). Trimming stripped 6 bases from V and 1 base from J, with 12 bases between. The CDR3 contains 14 residues. Germline V gene sequence: CDR1 MDHEN, CDR2 SYDVKM. Here the CDR3 reads CASSLTGGNTEAFF. The DNA of the CDR3 is TGTGCCAGCAGCTTGACAGGAGGGAACACTGAAGCTTTCTTT. Complete variable domain (other parts from reference TRBV28 and TRBJ1-1): DVKVTQSSRYLVKRTGEKVFLECVQDMDHENMFWYRQDPGLGLRLIYFSYDVKMKEKGDIPEGYSVSREKKERFSLILESASTNQTSMYLCASSLTGGNTEAFFGQGTRLTVV.

On this clone itself: An end of the junction does not agree with germline; a read error may underlie this. The chain is built from TRBV29-1 and TRBJ1-2, with D perhaps matching TRBD1 (5 bases). Germline CDR1 and CDR2: SQVTM and ANQGSEA. The CDR3 contains 12 residues. CDR3 loop: CSVEDSARGYTF. The CDR3 bases are TGCAGCGTCGAAGACAGCGCTAGGGGCTACACCTTC.

The CDR3: CASRLNRDEKLFF. The CDR3 nucleotides are TGTGCCAGCAGATTAAACAGGGATGAAAAACTGTTTTTT. The chain links TRBV5-4 to TRBJ1-4, with a tentative D call TRBD1 (6 bases). Germline V gene lookup returns CDR1 SGHNT and CDR2 YYREEE (reference sequence). The CDR3 sequence is 13 residues long. The V end was cut by 5 bases, the J end by 6 bases, with 11 bases between.

This clone has only a few counts. The chain couples TRBV30 to TRBJ1-6, with unresolved D. CDR3 length: 15 residues. Germline-derived CDR1 and CDR2 are GTSNPN and SVGIG (reference sequence). The V end was cut by 5 bases, the J end by 0 bases, with 11 bases between. CDR3 loop: CAWAQGGSYNSPLHF. In nucleotides, the CDR3 is TGTGCCTGGGCCCAAGGCGGCTCCTATAATTCACCCCTCCACTTT.

The count of this clone is one. The rearrangement joins TRBV9 to TRBJ2-3, with a tentative D call TRBD2 (6 bases). The CDR3 spans 17 residues. The ends were cut back, 3 bases at V and 0 bases at J, with 17 bases in the middle. In germline, CDR1 is SGDLS, CDR2 YYNGEE. CDR3 protein: CASSAVGPGLSTDTQYF. The CDR3 nucleotides are TGTGCCAGCAGCGCAGTGGGTCCGGGACTTAGCACAGATACGCAGTATTTT.

The chain employs TRBV7-9 and TRBJ2-2; the D gene is possibly TRBD1 (6 bases). The CDR3 consists of 16 residues. Trimming pared 5 bases from V and 7 bases from J, leaving 20 bases between. Germline assignment: CDR1 SEHNR and CDR2 FQNEAQ (reference sequence). The CDR3 reads CASSLYRERRGGELFF. The CDR3 DNA follows: TGTGCCAGCAGCCTATACAGGGAACGGCGTGGCGGGGAGCTGTTTTTT.

The rearrangement joins TRBV7-9 to TRBJ1-2, with D tentatively TRBD1 (5 bases). CDR3 length: 13 amino acids. From germline, CDR1 is SEHNR and CDR2 FQNEAQ (reference sequence). V was trimmed by 3 bases and J by 4 bases, leaving 9 bases between them. Written as DNA, the CDR3 is TGTGCCAGCAGCTTGGGGGGTGCCTATGGCTACACCTTC. Its translation is CASSLGGAYGYTF.

The gene calls are TRBV2 and TRBJ1-2; maybe TRBD1 (5 bases). Germline V CDR1 and CDR2: SNHLY, FYNNEI. Trimming cost V 6 bases and J 2 bases, with 10 bases left between them. This CDR3 contains 13 residues. CDR3 sequence (DNA): TGTGCCAGCAGCGGGGGGACCAACTATGGCTACACCTTC. It yields the protein CASSGGTNYGYTF.

The chain uses TRBV5-1 and TRBJ1-2; 8 bases fit TRBD1. Germline V gives CDR1 SGHRS, CDR2 YFSETQ. Losses at the gene ends were 3 bases for V and 4 bases for J; bases not matched to a gene: 5. The CDR3 consists of 14 residues. This CDR3 reads CASSYGQGSYGYTF. The CDR3 bases are TGCGCCAGCAGCTACGGACAGGGCAGCTATGGCTACACCTTC.

This chain links TRBV4-1 with TRBJ1-1, with D perhaps TRBD1 (6 bases). The germline CDR1 and CDR2 sequences are MGHRA and YSYEKL. Trimming took 6 bases from V and 4 from J, leaving 24 bases between them. The CDR3 covers 17 residues. CDR3 region: CASSPTPAGALGTEAFF. In nucleotides, the CDR3 is TGCGCCAGCAGTCCAACGCCGGCGGGGGCTCTGGGCACTGAAGCTTTCTTT.

The genes are TRBV5-5 and TRBJ2-3, with D possibly being TRBD1 (6 bases). Germline V gives CDR1 SGHKS, CDR2 YYEKEE (reference sequence). The CDR3 length is 15 residues. V was pared by 1 base and J by 2 bases, with 11 bases between. The CDR3 DNA is TGTGCCAGCAGCTTGATGACAGGAAACACAGATACGCAGTATTTT. Translation gives CASSLMTGNTDTQYF.

The chain combines TRBV5-1 with TRBJ1-6; D remains unclear. This CDR3 contains 15 residues. CDR1 and CDR2 (germline): SGHRS, YFSETQ. The V gene lost 0 bases and the J gene lost 7 bases, with 11 bases spanning the gap. The CDR3 DNA reads as TGCGCCAGCAGCTTGGCCGGGGAGTCAAATTCACCCCTCCACTTT. Protein sequence: CASSLAGESNSPLHF. Drawing the rest from reference TRBV5-1 and TRBJ1-6, the complete variable domain is KAGVTQTPRYLIKTRGQQVTLSCSPISGHRSVSWYQQTPGQGLQFLFEYFSETQRNKGNFPGRFSGRQFSNSRSEMNVSTLELGDSALYLCASSLAGESNSPLHFGNGTRLTVT.

The chain joins TRBV6-5 to TRBJ1-1; D perhaps matches TRBD1 (5 bases). The CDR3 sequence is 15 residues long. Germline V CDR1 and CDR2: MNHEY, SVGAGI. The V end was cut by 5 bases, the J end by 5 bases, with 18 bases between. CDR3 loop: CASSPRTPGGTEAFF. As DNA, the CDR3 is TGTGCCAGCAGTCCGCGGACGCCCGGGGGGACTGAAGCTTTCTTT.

The chain carries TRBV11-2 and TRBJ2-7; 9 bases map to TRBD1. Losses at the gene ends were 5 bases for V and 6 bases for J; bases not matched to a gene: 8. Germline V gene data show CDR1 as SGHAT and CDR2 as FQNNGV. CDR3 length: 14 residues. The CDR3 protein is CASSQMVTGGEQYF. CDR3 nucleotides: TGTGCCAGCAGCCAGATGGTGACAGGGGGCGAGCAGTACTTC.

V gene TRBV15 combines with J gene TRBJ2-3; TRBD2 matches at 9 bases. CDR3 length equals 16 residues. Germline-derived CDR1 and CDR2 are LNHNV and YYDKDF (reference sequence). V lost 0 bases to trimming and J lost 6 bases; unmatched junction nucleotides: 7. This chain's CDR3 is CATSREYRLAVDTQYF. DNA of the CDR3: TGTGCCACCAGCAGAGAATACAGACTAGCGGTGGATACGCAGTATTTT.

The chain uses TRBV6-5 and TRBJ1-4; 7 bases align to TRBD1. Germline CDR1 and CDR2: MNHEY and SVGAGI. The CDR3 is 14 residues long. V dropped 5 bases and J dropped 6; count of bases not matched to a gene: 6. The CDR3 reads CASSRDRYYEKLFF. In DNA, the CDR3 is TGTGCCAGCAGTCGGGACAGATACTATGAAAAACTGTTTTTT.

This clone has a count of ten or more. The J gene is TRBJ1-5, the V gene TRBV28; D might be TRBD1 (6 bases). The CDR3 loop spans 14 amino acids. Germline CDR1 and CDR2: MDHEN and SYDVKM. Trimming took off 4 bases at V and 4 bases at J, with 11 bases between the two ends. The CDR3 loop is CASSSPGQNQPQHF. CDR3 in DNA: TGTGCCAGCAGTTCTCCGGGACAAAATCAGCCCCAGCATTTT.

The table lists this clone with a few counts. V usage is TRBV3-1 (or the pseudogene TRBV3-2) and J usage is TRBJ1-1; a weak D match, TRBD1 (6 bases). V dropped 3 bases and J dropped 6 bases, with 17 bases sitting between them. Germline V gene sequence: CDR1 LGHDT, CDR2 YNNKEL (reference sequence). The CDR3 covers 15 residues. As DNA, the CDR3 is TGTGCCAGCAGCCACTCACGGGGGGGCCTCTCTGAAGCTTTCTTT. Amino acid sequence: CASSHSRGGLSEAFF.

This clone is a singleton in its sample. The V call is TRBV11-1, the J call TRBJ2-3; 7 positions match TRBD2. V gave up 8 bases and J gave up 4 bases; unmatched junction bases: 0. The V gene's germline CDR1 is SGHAT and CDR2 FQDESV (reference sequence). The CDR3 runs to 11 residues. Here the CDR3 reads CASRGADTQYF. In DNA, the CDR3 is TGTGCCAGCCGGGGGGCAGATACGCAGTATTTT.